This TCR beta chain was identified during a study of blood T cell repertoires in COVID-19 (dated by TCRdb to the early 2020s). Study-wide context: Samples covering the acute and convalescent phases of COVID-19 were provided by collaborators in the United States, Italy and Spain. Where HLA class I and class II types were available, the types were taken from metadata supplied by the sample provider, not from assay-based typing. Deeply sampled blood TCRbeta repertoires from subjects exposed to, actively infected with, or recovered from COVID-19 were included in the dataset. The material from the prospective study consisted of cDNA or gDNA derived from T cells, B-cell-depleted T cells, or PBMCs. Sample metadata almost always included a de-identified subject ID, COVID-19 status, age in years and sex. A freely available public database, intended as a resource for researchers studying the immune response to SARS-CoV-2, is where the repertoires were released. Samples were obtained from the ongoing ImmuneRACE study (first 160 participants) and from 1,000 to 1,500 subjects provided by 6 global collaborators.

Overall study outcomes, separate from this receptor: How much clinical and demographic metadata was included differed by source and by participant, and the metadata was provided uncurated.

Participants in the prospective study were enrolled through a virtual design, were aged roughly 18 to 100 years, and lived in roughly 24 United States geographic areas. Cohort assignment in the prospective study relied on participant-reported clinical history from a screening survey and a study questionnaire. In the prospective study, whole blood, serum and a nasopharyngeal or oropharyngeal swab were collected from each participant by mobile phlebotomists. Additional blood draws and questionnaires over an approximately 2-month period could optionally be provided by prospective study participants. Before DNA extraction, prospective study blood samples were shipped either frozen or at room temperature. Deletion took 5 bases off V and 1 base off J, with a span of 23 bases between the germline ends. The CDR3 starts with the cysteine, ends with the phenylalanine, and has 18 residues. CDR3 DNA is the only sequence kept; it has 54 bases, read in frame from the first base. Reading the germline V gene gives CDR1 SGHVS and CDR2 FQNEAQ.

Of note for this clone: No antigen is known for it. The record has no base qualities; no much larger clone is one base away.

TCRbeta CDR3 regions were amplified from genomic DNA by means of the immunoSEQ Assay, a bias-controlled multiplex PCR. In the authors' own workflow: The number of nucleated cells in each sample was estimated by amplification of reference gene primers within the assay. Sequence reads were collapsed and filtered to measure the absolute abundance of every unique TCRbeta CDR3 rearrangement. For each sample, productive Simpson clonality was calculated as the square root of Simpson's diversity index across productive rearrangements. TCRdb re-hosts the immuneACCESS table, in-frame sequences only. Its copies lack some clones; in the studies checked, an unresolved V gene accounts for under half of them, and the cause for the rest is not known. From that table come the V and J calls and clone size; the DNA was used to work out D and trimming. Within this sample are approximately 390,000 clones, with nearly 90% of them counted one time only. Over 2% of the sample goes to the ten largest clones.

Sequencing input: PBMCs or T cells enriched from blood (not recorded which). The TCR sequence derives from a woman aged 40 to 50 with acute COVID-19. This receptor chain uses TRBV7-8 and TRBJ2-5, with TRBD2 perhaps the D gene, on 6 matching bases. The DNA reads TGTGCCAGCAGCCCCCCGAGGTGGGTTCAGGGAGGCCAAGAGACCCAGTACTTC. It codes for CASSPPRWVQGGQETQYF.